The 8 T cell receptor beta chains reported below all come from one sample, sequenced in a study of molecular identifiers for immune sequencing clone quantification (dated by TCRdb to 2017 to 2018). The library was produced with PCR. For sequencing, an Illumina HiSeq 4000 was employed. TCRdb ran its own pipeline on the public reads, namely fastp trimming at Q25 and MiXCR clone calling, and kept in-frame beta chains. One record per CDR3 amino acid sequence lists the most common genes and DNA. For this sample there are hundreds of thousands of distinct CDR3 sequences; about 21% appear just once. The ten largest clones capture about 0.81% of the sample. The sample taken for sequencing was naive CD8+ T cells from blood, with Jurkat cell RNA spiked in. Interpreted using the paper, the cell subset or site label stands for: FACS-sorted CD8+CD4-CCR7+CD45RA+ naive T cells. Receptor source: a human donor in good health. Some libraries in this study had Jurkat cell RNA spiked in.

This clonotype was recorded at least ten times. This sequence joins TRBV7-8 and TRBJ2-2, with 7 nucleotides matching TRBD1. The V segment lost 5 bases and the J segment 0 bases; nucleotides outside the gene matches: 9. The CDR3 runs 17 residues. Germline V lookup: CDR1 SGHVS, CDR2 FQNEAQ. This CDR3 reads CASSRRRDSANTGELFF. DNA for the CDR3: TGTGCCAGCAGCCGACGTAGGGACAGCGCGAACACCGGGGAGCTGTTTTTT.

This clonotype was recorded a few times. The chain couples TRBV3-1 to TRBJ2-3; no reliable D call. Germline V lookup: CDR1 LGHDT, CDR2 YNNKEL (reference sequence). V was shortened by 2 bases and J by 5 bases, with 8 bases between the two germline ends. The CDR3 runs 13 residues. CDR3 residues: CASSQPPEDTQYF. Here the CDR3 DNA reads TGTGCCAGCAGCCAACCCCCCGAAGATACGCAGTATTTT.

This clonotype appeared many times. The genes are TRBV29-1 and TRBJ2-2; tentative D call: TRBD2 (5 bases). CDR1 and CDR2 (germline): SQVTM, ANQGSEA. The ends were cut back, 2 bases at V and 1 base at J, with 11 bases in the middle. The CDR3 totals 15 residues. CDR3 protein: CSVEMSSGNTGELFF. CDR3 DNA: TGCAGCGTTGAAATGTCCAGCGGGAACACCGGGGAGCTGTTTTTT.

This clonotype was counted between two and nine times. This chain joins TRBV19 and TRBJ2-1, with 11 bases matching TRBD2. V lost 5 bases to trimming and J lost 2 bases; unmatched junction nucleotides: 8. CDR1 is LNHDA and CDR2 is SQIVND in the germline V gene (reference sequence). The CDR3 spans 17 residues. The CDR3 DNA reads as TGTGCCAGTAGTCCCTGGACTAGCGGGTCTGCCTACAATGAGCAGTTCTTC. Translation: CASSPWTSGSAYNEQFF.

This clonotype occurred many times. The CDR3 here is CASSLVGATGAQGVAFF. CDR3 DNA: TGTGCCAGCAGCTTAGTGGGGGCTACAGGGGCCCAGGGGGTGGCTTTCTTT. The chain couples TRBV7-8 to TRBJ1-1; 7 positions agree with TRBD1. In germline, CDR1 is SGHVS, CDR2 FQNEAQ. Trimming removed 1 base from V and 11 bases from J; junction bases left unmatched: 19. This CDR3 region has 17 residues.

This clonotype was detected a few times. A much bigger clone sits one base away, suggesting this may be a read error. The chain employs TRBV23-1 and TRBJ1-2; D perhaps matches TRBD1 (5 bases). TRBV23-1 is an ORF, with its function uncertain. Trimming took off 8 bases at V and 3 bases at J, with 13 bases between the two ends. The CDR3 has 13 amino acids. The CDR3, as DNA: TGCGCCAGCGGTCTATCCAGGGACTATGGCTACACCTTC. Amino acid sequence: CASGLSRDYGYTF.

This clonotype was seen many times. The CDR3 spells CASSLGGGGTEAFF. CDR3 sequence (DNA): TGCGCCAGCAGCTTAGGAGGGGGCGGGACTGAAGCTTTCTTT. The V and J genes are TRBV5-1 and TRBJ1-1; TRBD1 matches at 7 bases. The CDR3 is made up of 14 amino acids. CDR1 and CDR2 (germline): SGHRS, YFSETQ. With 2 bases clipped from V and 5 bases from J, the junction kept 6 bases outside the gene matches.

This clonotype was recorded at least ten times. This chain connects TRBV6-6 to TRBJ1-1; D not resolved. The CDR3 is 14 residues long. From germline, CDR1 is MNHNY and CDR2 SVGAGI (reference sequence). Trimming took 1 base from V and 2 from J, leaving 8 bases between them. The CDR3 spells CASSYFTVNTEAFF. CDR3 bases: TGTGCCAGCAGTTACTTTACAGTTAACACTGAAGCTTTCTTT.